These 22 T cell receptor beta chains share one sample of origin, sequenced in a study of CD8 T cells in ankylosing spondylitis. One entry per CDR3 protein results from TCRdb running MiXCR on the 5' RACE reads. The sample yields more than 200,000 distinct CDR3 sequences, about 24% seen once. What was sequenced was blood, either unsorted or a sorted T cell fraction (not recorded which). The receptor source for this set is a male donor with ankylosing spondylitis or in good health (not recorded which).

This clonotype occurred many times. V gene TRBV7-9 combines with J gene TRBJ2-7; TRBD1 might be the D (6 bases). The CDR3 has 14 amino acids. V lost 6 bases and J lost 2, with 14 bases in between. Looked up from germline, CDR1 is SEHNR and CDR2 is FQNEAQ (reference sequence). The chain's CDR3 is CASSNSGGAYEQYF. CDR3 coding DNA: TGTGCCAGCAGTAATTCTGGGGGCGCCTACGAGCAGTACTTC.

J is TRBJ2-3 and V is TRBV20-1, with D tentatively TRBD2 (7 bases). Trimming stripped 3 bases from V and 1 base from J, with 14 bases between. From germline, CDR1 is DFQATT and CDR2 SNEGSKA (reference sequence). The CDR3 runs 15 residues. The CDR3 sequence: CSARGGGKGTDTQYF. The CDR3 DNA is TGCAGTGCTAGGGGAGGGGGGAAAGGCACAGATACGCAGTATTTT.

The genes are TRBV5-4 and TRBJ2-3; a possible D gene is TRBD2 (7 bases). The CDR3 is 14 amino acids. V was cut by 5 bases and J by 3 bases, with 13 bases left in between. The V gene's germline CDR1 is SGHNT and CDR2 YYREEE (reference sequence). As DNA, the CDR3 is TGTGCCAGCAGACCCGGGGGGCTTACAGATACGCAGTATTTT. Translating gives CASRPGGLTDTQYF.

Written as DNA, the CDR3 is TGTGCCAGCAGATCGACAGGGGGCATTGAAGATACGCAGTATTTT. Translation gives CASRSTGGIEDTQYF. The genes are TRBV6-1 and TRBJ2-3; 10 bases are shared with TRBD1. CDR1 is MNHNS and CDR2 is SASEGT in the germline V gene. With V trimmed by 6 bases and J by 5 bases, 8 bases remained unmatched. The CDR3 is 15 residues long.

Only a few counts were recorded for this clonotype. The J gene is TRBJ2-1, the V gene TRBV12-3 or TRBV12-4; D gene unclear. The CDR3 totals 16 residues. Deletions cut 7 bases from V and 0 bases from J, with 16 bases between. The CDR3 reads CASTTTLFNSYNEQFF. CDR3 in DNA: TGTGCCAGCACCACCACCCTGTTTAACTCCTACAATGAGCAGTTCTTC.

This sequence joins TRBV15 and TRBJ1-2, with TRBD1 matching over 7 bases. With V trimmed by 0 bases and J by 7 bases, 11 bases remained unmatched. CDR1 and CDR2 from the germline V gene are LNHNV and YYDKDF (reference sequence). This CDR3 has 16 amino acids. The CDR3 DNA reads TGTGCCACCAGCAGAGATCGGACAGGCCCGGCTGTTGGCTACACCTTC. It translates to CATSRDRTGPAVGYTF.

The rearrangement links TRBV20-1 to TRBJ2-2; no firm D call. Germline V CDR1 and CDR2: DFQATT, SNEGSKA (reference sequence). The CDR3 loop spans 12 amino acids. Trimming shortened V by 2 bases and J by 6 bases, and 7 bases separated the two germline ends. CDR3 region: CSARPPSGELFF. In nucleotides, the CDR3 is TGCAGTGCTAGACCACCCTCCGGGGAGCTGTTTTTT.

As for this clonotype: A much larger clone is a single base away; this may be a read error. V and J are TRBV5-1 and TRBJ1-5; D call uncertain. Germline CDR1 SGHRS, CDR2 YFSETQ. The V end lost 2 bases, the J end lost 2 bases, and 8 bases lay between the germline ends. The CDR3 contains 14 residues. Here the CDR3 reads CASSFGRGNQPQHF. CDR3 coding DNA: TGCGCCAGCAGCTTTGGGAGGGGCAATCAGCCCCAGCATTTT.

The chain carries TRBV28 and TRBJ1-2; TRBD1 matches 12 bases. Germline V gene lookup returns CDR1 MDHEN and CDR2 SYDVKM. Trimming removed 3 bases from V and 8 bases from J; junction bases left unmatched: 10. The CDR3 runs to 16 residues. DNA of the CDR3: TGTGCCAGCAGTTTGGGGACAGGGGGCTTCTTATCCGGCTACACCTTC. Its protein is CASSLGTGGFLSGYTF.

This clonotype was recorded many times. The CDR3 loop is CSDRDPYGYTF. For the CDR3, the DNA is TGCAGCGACAGGGACCCCTATGGCTACACCTTC. The chain carries TRBV29-1 and TRBJ1-2; a possible D gene is TRBD1 (6 bases). Per germline, CDR1 SQVTM and CDR2 ANQGSEA. The CDR3 length is 11 residues. The V gene lost 7 bases and the J gene lost 4 bases, with 10 bases spanning the gap.

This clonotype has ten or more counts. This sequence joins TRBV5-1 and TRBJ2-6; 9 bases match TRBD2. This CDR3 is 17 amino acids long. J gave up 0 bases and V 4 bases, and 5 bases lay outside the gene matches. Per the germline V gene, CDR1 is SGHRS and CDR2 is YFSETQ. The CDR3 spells CASSKGLASSGANVLTF. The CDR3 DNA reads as TGCGCCAGCAGCAAGGGACTAGCTAGCTCTGGGGCCAACGTCCTGACTTTC.

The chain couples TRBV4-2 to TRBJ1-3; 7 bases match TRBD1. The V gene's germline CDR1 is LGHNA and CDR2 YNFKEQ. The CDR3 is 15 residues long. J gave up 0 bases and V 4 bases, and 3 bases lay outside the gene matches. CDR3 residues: CASSPRQGSGNTIYF. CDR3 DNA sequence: TGTGCCAGCAGCCCTCGACAGGGCTCTGGAAACACCATATATTTT.

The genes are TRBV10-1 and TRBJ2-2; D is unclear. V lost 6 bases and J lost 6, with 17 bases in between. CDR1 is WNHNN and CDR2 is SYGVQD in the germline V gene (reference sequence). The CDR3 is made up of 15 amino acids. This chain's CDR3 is CASSPRRAPAGELFF. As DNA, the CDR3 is TGCGCCAGCAGCCCTAGACGCGCCCCCGCCGGGGAGCTGTTTTTT.

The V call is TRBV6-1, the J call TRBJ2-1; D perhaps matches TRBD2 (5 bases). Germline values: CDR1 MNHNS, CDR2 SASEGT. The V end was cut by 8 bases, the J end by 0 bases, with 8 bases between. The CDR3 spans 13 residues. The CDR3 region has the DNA TGTGCCAGCCGGGAAAGCTCCTACAATGAGCAGTTCTTC. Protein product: CASRESSYNEQFF.

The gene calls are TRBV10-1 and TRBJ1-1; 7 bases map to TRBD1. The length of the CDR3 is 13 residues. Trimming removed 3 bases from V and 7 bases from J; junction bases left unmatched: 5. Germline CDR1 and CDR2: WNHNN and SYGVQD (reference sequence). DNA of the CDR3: TGCGCCAGCAGTGATTCGGGACAGATTGAAGCTTTCTTT. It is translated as CASSDSGQIEAFF.

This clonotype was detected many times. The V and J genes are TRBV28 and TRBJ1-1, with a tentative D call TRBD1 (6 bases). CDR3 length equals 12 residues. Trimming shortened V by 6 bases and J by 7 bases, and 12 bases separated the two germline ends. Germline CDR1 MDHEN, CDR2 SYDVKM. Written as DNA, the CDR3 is TGTGCCAGCAGAAGACAGGCCATTGAAGCTTTCTTT. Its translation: CASRRQAIEAFF.

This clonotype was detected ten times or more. CDR3 protein: CASSFERGSSYEQYF. DNA of the CDR3: TGTGCCAGCAGTTTTGAGCGGGGAAGCTCCTACGAGCAGTACTTC. This chain connects TRBV12-3 or TRBV12-4 to TRBJ2-7; 7 positions match TRBD2. CDR3 length: 15 residues. J was trimmed by 0 bases and V by 3 bases; bases with no gene match: 5.

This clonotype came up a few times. DNA of the CDR3: TGCAGTGCTAGTGATGGGGGCACTGAGCAGTTCTTC. Amino acid sequence: CSASDGGTEQFF. The V and J genes are TRBV20-1 and TRBJ2-1, with a possible D match to TRBD1 (6 bases). The length of the CDR3 is 12 residues. The V gene's germline CDR1 is DFQATT and CDR2 SNEGSKA (reference sequence). V was trimmed by 3 bases and J by 9 bases, leaving 12 bases between them.

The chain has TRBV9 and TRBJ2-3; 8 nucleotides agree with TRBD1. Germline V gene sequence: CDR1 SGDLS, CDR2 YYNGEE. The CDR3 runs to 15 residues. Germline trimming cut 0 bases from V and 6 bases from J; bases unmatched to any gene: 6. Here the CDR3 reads CASSVGQGAWDTQYF. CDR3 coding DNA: TGTGCCAGCAGCGTAGGGCAGGGGGCTTGGGATACGCAGTATTTT.

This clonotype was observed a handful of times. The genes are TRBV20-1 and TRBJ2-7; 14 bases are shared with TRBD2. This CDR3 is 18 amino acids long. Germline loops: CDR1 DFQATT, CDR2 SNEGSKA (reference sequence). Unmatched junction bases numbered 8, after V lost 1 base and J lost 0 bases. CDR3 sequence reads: CSARGANGLAGGSYEQYF. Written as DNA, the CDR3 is TGCAGTGCTAGAGGCGCAAATGGACTAGCGGGGGGCTCCTACGAGCAGTACTTC.

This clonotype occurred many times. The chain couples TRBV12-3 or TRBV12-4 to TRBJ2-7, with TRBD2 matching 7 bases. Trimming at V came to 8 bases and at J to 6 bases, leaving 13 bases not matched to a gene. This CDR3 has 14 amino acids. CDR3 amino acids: CASYKPGTGGEQYF. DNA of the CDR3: TGTGCCAGCTATAAACCCGGGACGGGGGGCGAGCAGTACTTC.

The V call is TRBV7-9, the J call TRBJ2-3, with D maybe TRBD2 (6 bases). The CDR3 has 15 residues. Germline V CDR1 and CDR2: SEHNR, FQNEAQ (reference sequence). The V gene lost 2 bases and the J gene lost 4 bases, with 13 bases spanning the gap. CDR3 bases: TGTGCCAGCAGCTTAACTAGCACCGATCCAGATACGCAGTATTTT. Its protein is CASSLTSTDPDTQYF.